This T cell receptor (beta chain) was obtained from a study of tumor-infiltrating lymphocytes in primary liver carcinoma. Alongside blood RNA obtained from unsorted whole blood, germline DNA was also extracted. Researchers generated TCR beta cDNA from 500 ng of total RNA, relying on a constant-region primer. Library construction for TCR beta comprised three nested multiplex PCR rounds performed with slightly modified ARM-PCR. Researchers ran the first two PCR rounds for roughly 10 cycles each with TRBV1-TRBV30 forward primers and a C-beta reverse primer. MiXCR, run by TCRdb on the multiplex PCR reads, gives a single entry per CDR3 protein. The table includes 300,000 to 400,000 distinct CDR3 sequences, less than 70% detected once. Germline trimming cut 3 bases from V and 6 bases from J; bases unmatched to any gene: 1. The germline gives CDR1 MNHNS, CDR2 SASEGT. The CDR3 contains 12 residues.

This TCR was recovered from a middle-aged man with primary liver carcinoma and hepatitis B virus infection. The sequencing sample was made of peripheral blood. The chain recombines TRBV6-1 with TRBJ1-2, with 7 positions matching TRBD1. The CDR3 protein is CASSETGNGYTF. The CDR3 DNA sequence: TGTGCCAGCAGTGAGACAGGGAATGGCTACACCTTC.